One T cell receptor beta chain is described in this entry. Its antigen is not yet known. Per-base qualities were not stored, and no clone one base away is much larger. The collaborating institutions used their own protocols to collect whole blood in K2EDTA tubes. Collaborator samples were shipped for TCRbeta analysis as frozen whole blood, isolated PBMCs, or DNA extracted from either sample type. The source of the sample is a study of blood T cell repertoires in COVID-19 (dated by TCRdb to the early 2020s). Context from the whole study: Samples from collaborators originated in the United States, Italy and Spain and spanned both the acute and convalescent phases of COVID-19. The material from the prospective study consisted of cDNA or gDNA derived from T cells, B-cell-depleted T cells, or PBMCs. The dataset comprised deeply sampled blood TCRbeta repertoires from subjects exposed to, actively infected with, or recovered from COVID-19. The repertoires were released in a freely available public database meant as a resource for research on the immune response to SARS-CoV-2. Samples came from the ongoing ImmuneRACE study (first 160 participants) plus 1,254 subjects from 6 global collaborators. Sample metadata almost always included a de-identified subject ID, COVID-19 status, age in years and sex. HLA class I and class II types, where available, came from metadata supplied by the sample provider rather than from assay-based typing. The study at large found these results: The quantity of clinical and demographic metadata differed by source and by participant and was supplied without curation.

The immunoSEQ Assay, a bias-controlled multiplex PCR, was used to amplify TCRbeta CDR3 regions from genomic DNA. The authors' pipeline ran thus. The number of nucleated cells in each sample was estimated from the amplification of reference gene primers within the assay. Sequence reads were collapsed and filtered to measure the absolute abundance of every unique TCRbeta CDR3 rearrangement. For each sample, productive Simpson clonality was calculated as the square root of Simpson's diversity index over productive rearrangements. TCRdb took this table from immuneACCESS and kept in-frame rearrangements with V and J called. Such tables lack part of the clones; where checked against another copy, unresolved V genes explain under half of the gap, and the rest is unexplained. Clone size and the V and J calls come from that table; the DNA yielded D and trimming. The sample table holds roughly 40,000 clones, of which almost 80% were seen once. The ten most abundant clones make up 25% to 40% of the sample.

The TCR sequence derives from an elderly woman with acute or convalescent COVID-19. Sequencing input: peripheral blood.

For the CDR3, the sequence is CASSVMGQAGTF. The DNA sequence follows: TGTGCCAGCAGTGTCATGGGACAGGCAGGGACCTTC. The rearrangement combines TRBV2 with TRBJ1-2, and 8 junction bases match TRBD1. The germline V gene yields SNHLY for CDR1 and FYNNEI for CDR2. The CDR3 runs 12 residues from the cysteine to the phenylalanine. Only the CDR3 portion is preserved as DNA: 36 bases, with reading frame beginning at the first base. The germline V end is reduced by 4 bases and the J end by 14 bases; junction bases left unmatched: 9.